Following are 9 T cell receptor beta chains from one sample sequenced in a study of immune evolution from preneoplasia to lung adenocarcinoma. Sequenced by immunoSEQ multiplex PCR; TCRdb stores in-frame clones only, minus some. This sample has more than 3,500 clones; roughly 85% occur once, and the top ten carry 2.8%. The specimen sequenced was FFPE invasive lung adenocarcinoma tissue. The receptor set was obtained from a person aged 45 to 59 with lung adenocarcinoma.

V usage is TRBV10-2 and J usage is TRBJ2-4; 9 bases match TRBD1. With V trimmed by 4 bases and J by 7 bases, 5 bases remained unmatched. Germline V gives CDR1 WSHSY, CDR2 SAAADI. The CDR3 is 14 residues long. The CDR3 is CASSAVTGGNIQYF. The CDR3 DNA reads as TGCGCCAGCAGTGCCGTGACAGGGGGTAACATTCAGTACTTC.

J is TRBJ2-1 and V is TRBV27; no reliable D call. V lost 3 bases to trimming and J lost 5 bases, with 2 bases between them. This CDR3 contains 11 residues. The germline CDR1 and CDR2 sequences are MNHEY and SMNVEV (reference sequence). CDR3 nucleotide sequence: TGTGCCAGCAGTTTCAACAATGAGCAGTTCTTC. This encodes CASSFNNEQFF.

This clone turned up a few times. The chain joins TRBV6-1 to TRBJ2-2, with D possibly being TRBD1 or TRBD2 (5 bases each). The CDR3 sequence is 13 residues long. CDR1 and CDR2 from the germline V gene are MNHNS and SASEGT. With 3 bases removed from V and 6 bases from J, the gap between germline ends came to 8 bases. The CDR3 DNA reads as TGTGCCAGCAGTGAGAGGGGTTCCGGGGAGCTGTTTTTT. This encodes CASSERGSGELFF.

Here the CDR3 reads CASSDSAGGMDEQFF. DNA of the CDR3: TGTGCCAGCAGTGACTCAGCGGGAGGAATGGATGAGCAGTTCTTC. V usage is TRBV6-4 and J usage is TRBJ2-1; TRBD2 matches at 9 bases. Germline lookup yields CDR1 MRHNA and CDR2 SNTAGT. This CDR3 is built from 15 residues. With V trimmed by 0 bases and J by 8 bases, 5 bases remained unmatched.

This clone has a handful of counts. The chain joins TRBV6-6 to TRBJ2-7, with a tentative D call TRBD2 (7 bases). With 3 bases removed from V and 7 bases from J, the gap between germline ends came to 19 bases. The length of the CDR3 is 15 residues. The germline V gene encodes CDR1 MNHNY and CDR2 SVGAGI (reference sequence). CDR3 nucleotides: TGTGCCAGCAGTTATCCTTCGCGGGGGCTAAGGGAGCAGTACTTC. Translation: CASSYPSRGLREQYF.

CDR3 sequence reads: CASSLGGSDTIYF. CDR3 nucleotide sequence: TGTGCCAGCAGTTTAGGGGGCTCGGACACCATATATTTT. The V call is TRBV28, the J call TRBJ1-3; possible D gene TRBD1, 6 bases. CDR3 length equals 13 residues. V lost 2 bases, J lost 8 bases, and 10 bases lay in between. Looked up from germline, CDR1 is MDHEN and CDR2 is SYDVKM.

J is TRBJ2-2 and V is TRBV7-8; 8 nucleotides align to TRBD1. V lost 3 bases, J lost 4 bases, and 4 bases stayed unmatched. Germline values: CDR1 SGHVS, CDR2 FQNEAQ. This CDR3 has 15 residues. The CDR3 protein is CASSLGRGLTGELFF. The CDR3 coding sequence is TGTGCCAGCAGCTTGGGCAGGGGGCTCACCGGGGAGCTGTTTTTT. Based on the CDR3 plus reference TRBV7-8 and TRBJ2-2, the full variable domain is GAGVSQSPRYKVAKRGQDVALRCDPISGHVSLFWYQQALGQGPEFLTYFQNEAQLDKSGLPSDRFFAERPEGSVSTLKIQRTQQEDSAVYLCASSLGRGLTGELFFGEGSRLTVL.

This clone was recorded once. The CDR3, as DNA: TGTGCCAGCAGCCAAGGGACCAGCGTGGGGAATGAGCAGTTCTTC. Protein product: CASSQGTSVGNEQFF. The V call is TRBV4-2, the J call TRBJ2-1; unclear D gene. Deletions cut 1 base from V and 7 bases from J, with 14 bases between. The CDR3 totals 15 residues. CDR1 LGHNA and CDR2 YNFKEQ come from the germline V gene.

The chain joins TRBV5-1 to TRBJ2-3; TRBD2 agrees at 10 bases. In germline, CDR1 is SGHRS, CDR2 YFSETQ. V shed 2 bases and J 2 bases; nucleotides not matched to a gene: 2. The CDR3 runs to 15 residues. CDR3 residues: CASSFLAGATDTQYF. The CDR3 nucleotides read TGCGCCAGCAGCTTTCTAGCGGGAGCCACAGATACGCAGTATTTT.